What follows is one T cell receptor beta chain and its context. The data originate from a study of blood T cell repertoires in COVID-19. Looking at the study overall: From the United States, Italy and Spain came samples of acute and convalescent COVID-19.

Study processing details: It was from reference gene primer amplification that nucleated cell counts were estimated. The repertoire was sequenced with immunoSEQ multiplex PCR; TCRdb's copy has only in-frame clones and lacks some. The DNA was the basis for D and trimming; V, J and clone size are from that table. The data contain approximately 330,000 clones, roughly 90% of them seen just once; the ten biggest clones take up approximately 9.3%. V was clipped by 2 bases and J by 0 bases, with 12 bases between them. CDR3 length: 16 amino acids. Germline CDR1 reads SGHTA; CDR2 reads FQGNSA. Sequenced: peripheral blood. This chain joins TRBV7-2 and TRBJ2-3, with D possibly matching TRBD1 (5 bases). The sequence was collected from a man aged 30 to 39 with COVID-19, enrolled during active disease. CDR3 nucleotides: TGTGCCAGCAGCTTAAACGGAGCAGGGAGCACAGATACGCAGTATTTT. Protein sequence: CASSLNGAGSTDTQYF.